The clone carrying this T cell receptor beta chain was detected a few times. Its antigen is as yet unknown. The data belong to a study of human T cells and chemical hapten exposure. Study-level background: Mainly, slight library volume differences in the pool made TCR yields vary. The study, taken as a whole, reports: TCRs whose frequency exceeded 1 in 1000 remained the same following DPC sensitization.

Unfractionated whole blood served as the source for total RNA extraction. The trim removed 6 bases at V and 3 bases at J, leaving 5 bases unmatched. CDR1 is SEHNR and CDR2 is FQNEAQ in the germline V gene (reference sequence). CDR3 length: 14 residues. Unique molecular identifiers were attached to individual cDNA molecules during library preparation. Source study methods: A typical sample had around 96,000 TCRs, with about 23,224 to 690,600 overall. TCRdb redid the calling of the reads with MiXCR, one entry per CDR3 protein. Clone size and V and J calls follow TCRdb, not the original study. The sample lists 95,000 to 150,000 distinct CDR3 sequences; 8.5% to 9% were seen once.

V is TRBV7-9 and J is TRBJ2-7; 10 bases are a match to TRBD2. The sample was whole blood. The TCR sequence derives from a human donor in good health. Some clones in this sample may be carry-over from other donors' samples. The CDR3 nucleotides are TGTGCCAGCAGTATGACTAGCGGGCTCTACGAGCAGTACTTC. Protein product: CASSMTSGLYEQYF.